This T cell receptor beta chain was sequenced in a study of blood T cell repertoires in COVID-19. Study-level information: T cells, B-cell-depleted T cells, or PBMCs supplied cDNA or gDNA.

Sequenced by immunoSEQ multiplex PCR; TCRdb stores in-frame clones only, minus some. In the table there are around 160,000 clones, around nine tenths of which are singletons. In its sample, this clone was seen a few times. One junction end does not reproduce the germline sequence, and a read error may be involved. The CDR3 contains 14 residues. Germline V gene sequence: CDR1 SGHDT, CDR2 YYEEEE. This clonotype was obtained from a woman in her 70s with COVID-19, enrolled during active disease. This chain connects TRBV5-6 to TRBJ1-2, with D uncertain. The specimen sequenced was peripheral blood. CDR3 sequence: CASSLGHDTYRYTF. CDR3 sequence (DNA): TGTGCCAGCAGCTTGGGACACGATACCTATCGCTACACCTTC.